One and the same sample provided the 20 T cell receptor beta chains below, sequenced in a study of regulatory T cells in long-lasting Graves disease. Time point indicated: newly diagnosed GD, antithyroid drugs for less than 3 months. TCR sequences were obtained from RNA taken from PBMCs. Arm-PCR of CDR3 regions and iRepertoire HTBI primers were used to build TCR beta libraries. Via MiXCR, TCRdb re-called the multiplex PCR reads, giving one row per CDR3 protein. This sample has 560,000 or so distinct CDR3 sequences; roughly a sixth occur once, and the top ten carry 9.5% to 15%. The same data also contributed to another study, on T cells in Graves' hyperthyroidism and ophthalmopathy.

Sequenced material: peripheral blood mononuclear cells (PBMCs), taken at new diagnosis, from a patient treated with antithyroid drugs. These receptors originate from a man between 18 and 29 years old with Graves disease.

The rearrangement uses TRBV29-1 and TRBJ2-3; 10 nucleotides align to TRBD2. This CDR3 contains 14 residues. Losses at the gene ends were 3 bases for V and 1 base for J; bases not matched to a gene: 1. Germline V gene data show CDR1 as SQVTM and CDR2 as ANQGSEA. In DNA form, the CDR3 reads TGCAGCGTTGACCTAGCGGGAGGCACAGATACGCAGTATTTT. Translating gives CSVDLAGGTDTQYF.

This clonotype has more than one count but fewer than ten. The V call is TRBV27, the J call TRBJ1-2; D is undetermined. CDR1 is MNHEY and CDR2 is SMNVEV in the germline V gene (reference sequence). V lost 2 bases to trimming and J lost 8 bases, with 12 bases between them. The CDR3 has 13 amino acids. CDR3 in amino acids: CASSLEPGAGYTF. CDR3 nucleotide sequence: TGTGCCAGCAGTTTAGAGCCTGGTGCCGGCTACACCTTC.

This clonotype was detected ten times or more. The CDR3 coding sequence is TGTGCCATCAAGGACGAACAGGGGGGCAATCAGCCCCAGCATTTT. Protein: CAIKDEQGGNQPQHF. The chain uses TRBV10-3 and TRBJ1-5; 8 bases map to TRBD1. This CDR3 has 15 residues. The V and J ends lost 7 bases and 2 bases, in that order; junction bases with no gene match: 7. The germline CDR1 and CDR2 sequences are ENHRY and SYGVKD.

V is TRBV28 and J is TRBJ1-4; possibly TRBD1 for D (5 bases). The CDR3 length is 16 residues. Deletions cut 5 bases from V and 4 bases from J, with 17 bases between. CDR1 is MDHEN and CDR2 is SYDVKM in the germline V gene. Written as DNA, the CDR3 is TGTGCCAGCAGTCCTGGACGGGGCGCGATTAATGAAAAACTGTTTTTT. Amino acid sequence: CASSPGRGAINEKLFF.

V usage is TRBV6-2 or TRBV6-3 and J usage is TRBJ2-3, with D unclear. The CDR3 totals 15 residues. The germline V and J ends were trimmed by 2 bases and 4 bases, with 13 bases remaining between them. Germline V gene data show CDR1 as MNHEY and CDR2 as SVGEGT. CDR3 DNA sequence: TGTGCCAGCAGTTACCCGGGCCGTGGGGCAGATACGCAGTATTTT. Encoded protein: CASSYPGRGADTQYF.

This clonotype has ten or more counts. V and J are TRBV7-9 and TRBJ1-2; the D is unclear. The CDR3 spans 13 residues. The germline gives CDR1 SEHNR, CDR2 FQNEAQ (reference sequence). Trimming pared 4 bases from V and 4 bases from J, leaving 10 bases between. The chain's CDR3 is CASSSGAAYGYTF. The CDR3 coding sequence is TGTGCCAGCAGCTCCGGAGCAGCCTATGGCTACACCTTC. The whole variable domain, remainder taken from reference TRBV7-9 and TRBJ1-2, is DTGVSQNPRHKITKRGQNVTFRCDPISEHNRLYWYRQTLGQGPEFLTYFQNEAQLEKSRLLSDRFSAERPKGSFSTLEIQRTEQGDSAMYLCASSSGAAYGYTFGSGTRLTVV.

This clonotype was recorded at least ten times. V is TRBV7-6 and J is TRBJ2-7; D ambiguous. Germline values: CDR1 SGHVS, CDR2 FNYEAQ. V was trimmed by 1 base and J by 2 bases, leaving 12 bases between them. There are 15 residues in the CDR3. DNA for the CDR3: TGTGCCAGCAGCTTAGAGTCAGGTCTTACCTACGAGCAGTACTTC. Amino acid sequence: CASSLESGLTYEQYF. Full variable domain (remainder filled in from reference TRBV7-6 and TRBJ2-7): GAGVSQSPRYKVTKRGQDVALRCDPISGHVSLYWYRQALGQGPEFLTYFNYEAQQDKSGLPNDRFSAERPEGSISTLTIQRTEQRDSAMYRCASSLESGLTYEQYFGPGTRLTVT.

This clonotype appeared many times. The chain combines TRBV3-1 with TRBJ2-3; D unclear. Trimming took 0 bases from V and 2 from J, leaving 9 bases between them. This CDR3 is 15 amino acids long. The germline gives CDR1 LGHDT, CDR2 YNNKEL (reference sequence). CDR3 region: CASSQEGKPTDTQYF. Here the CDR3 DNA reads TGTGCCAGCAGCCAAGAGGGGAAACCCACAGATACGCAGTATTTT.

This clonotype is termed large. The V and J genes are TRBV7-9 and TRBJ2-1; TRBD2 aligns across 16 bases. The V segment lost 4 bases and the J segment 1 base; nucleotides outside the gene matches: 7. The CDR3 is made up of 19 amino acids. Per the germline V gene, CDR1 is SEHNR and CDR2 is FQNEAQ (reference sequence). CDR3 region: CASSSLGTSGRGSYNEQFF. The CDR3 nucleotides read TGTGCCAGCAGCTCCCTAGGGACTAGCGGGAGGGGATCCTACAATGAGCAGTTCTTC. The whole variable domain, remainder taken from reference TRBV7-9 and TRBJ2-1, is DTGVSQNPRHKITKRGQNVTFRCDPISEHNRLYWYRQTLGQGPEFLTYFQNEAQLEKSRLLSDRFSAERPKGSFSTLEIQRTEQGDSAMYLCASSSLGTSGRGSYNEQFFGPGTRLTVL.

This clonotype was seen ten or more times. The chain links TRBV2 to TRBJ2-5; 7 nucleotides agree with TRBD1. This CDR3 is 14 amino acids long. V was pared by 6 bases and J by 2 bases, with 6 bases of the junction left unmatched. Germline V CDR1 and CDR2: SNHLY, FYNNEI. CDR3 in amino acids: CASSATGEQETQYF. The CDR3 DNA reads as TGTGCCAGCAGCGCCACAGGGGAACAAGAGACCCAGTACTTC.

This clonotype was counted a few times. The V call is TRBV29-1, the J call TRBJ1-1; 9 nucleotides agree with TRBD1. Germline V gives CDR1 SQVTM, CDR2 ANQGSEA. CDR3 length: 12 amino acids. The CDR3 here is CRADRGNTEAFF. CDR3 nucleotide sequence: TGCAGAGCGGACAGGGGGAACACTGAAGCTTTCTTT.

The chain is built from TRBV27 and TRBJ1-5; TRBD1 aligns across 9 bases. From germline, CDR1 is MNHEY and CDR2 SMNVEV (reference sequence). CDR3 length: 17 amino acids. The V gene end was trimmed by 3 bases and the J gene end by 4 bases; junction bases not matched to a gene: 10. The CDR3 coding sequence is TGTGCCAGCAGTTTCGCCCCCGGGACAGGGAAGAATCAGCCCCAGCATTTT. This encodes CASSFAPGTGKNQPQHF.

The rearrangement joins TRBV28 to TRBJ2-4; D is undetermined. V was trimmed by 7 bases and J by 5 bases, leaving 9 bases between them. The V gene's germline CDR1 is MDHEN and CDR2 SYDVKM. This CDR3 is 12 amino acids long. CDR3 sequence: CASTGGENIQYF. The CDR3 bases are TGTGCCAGCACCGGCGGCGAAAACATTCAGTACTTC.

This rearrangement joins TRBV20-1 to TRBJ2-1; TRBD2 matches 8 bases. V was pared by 5 bases and J by 0 bases, with 6 bases of the junction left unmatched. CDR3 length equals 15 residues. Germline V gene data show CDR1 as DFQATT and CDR2 as SNEGSKA (reference sequence). CDR3 amino acids: CSAFSGASSYNEQFF. For the CDR3, the DNA is TGCAGTGCTTTTAGCGGGGCTAGCTCCTACAATGAGCAGTTCTTC.

The chain carries TRBV20-1 and TRBJ2-7; TRBD1 agrees at 11 bases. Trimming at V came to 6 bases and at J to 3 bases, leaving 7 bases not matched to a gene. The length of the CDR3 is 14 residues. CDR1 is DFQATT, CDR2 SNEGSKA, per germline (reference sequence). As DNA, the CDR3 is TGCAGTGCATACCGGGGGACAGGGGGCTACGAGCAGTACTTC. It is translated as CSAYRGTGGYEQYF.

This clonotype showed up just a few times. The J gene is TRBJ1-1, the V gene TRBV20-1; 7 nucleotides agree with TRBD1. The J segment lost 0 bases and the V segment lost 0 bases, leaving 4 bases of the junction unmatched. The CDR3 spans 15 residues. The V gene's germline CDR1 is DFQATT and CDR2 SNEGSKA (reference sequence). CDR3 residues: CSARDFRGVNTEAFF. DNA for the CDR3: TGCAGTGCTAGAGATTTCAGGGGGGTGAACACTGAAGCTTTCTTT.

This clonotype has only one observation. The rearrangement links TRBV6-1 to TRBJ1-1; D gene uncertain. The CDR3 loop spans 13 amino acids. Deletions cut 7 bases from V and 1 base from J, with 10 bases between. Germline V lookup: CDR1 MNHNS, CDR2 SASEGT. CDR3 region: CASTLQQNTEAFF. DNA of the CDR3: TGTGCCAGCACCCTACAACAGAACACTGAAGCTTTCTTT.

CDR3 in amino acids: CASGGQDSPLHF. The CDR3 DNA reads TGTGCCAGCGGGGGCCAGGATTCACCCCTCCACTTT. The chain has TRBV28 and TRBJ1-6; a possible D gene is TRBD1 (6 bases). Trimming stripped 8 bases from V and 8 bases from J, with 10 bases between. CDR1 is MDHEN and CDR2 is SYDVKM in the germline V gene. The length of the CDR3 is 12 residues.

This clonotype was seen at least ten times. The rearrangement uses TRBV30 and TRBJ2-7; TRBD1 aligns across 10 bases. CDR1 GTSNPN and CDR2 SVGIG come from the germline V gene (reference sequence). Germline trimming cut 1 base from V and 6 bases from J; bases unmatched to any gene: 9. This CDR3 spans 15 amino acids. CDR3 residues: CAWSEGDRGLGEQYF. For the CDR3, the DNA is TGTGCCTGGAGTGAAGGGGACAGGGGACTCGGCGAGCAGTACTTC.

This clonotype was observed at least ten times. This chain joins TRBV29-1 and TRBJ2-7, with D possibly being TRBD2 (6 bases). Germline values: CDR1 SQVTM, CDR2 ANQGSEA. V lost 1 base to trimming and J lost 7 bases, with 20 bases between them. The CDR3 spans 15 residues. The CDR3 region has the DNA TGCAGCGTTGAAGCGGTCGGGACTCGGCCGTATGAGCAGTACTTC. Its protein is CSVEAVGTRPYEQYF.